These 30 T cell receptor beta chains share one sample of origin, sequenced in a study of cytomegalovirus exposure and HLA in healthy donors. It was with 60 Vbeta and 13 Jbeta primers that the PCR ran. Method: immunoSEQ multiplex PCR; TCRdb's copy keeps in-frame clones and lacks some. In the table there are 120,000 or so clones, about 80% of which are singletons. The material sequenced was PBMCs. These receptor sequences come from a man aged 45 to 65 in good health and CMV-seropositive.

There are a few counts of this clone. The CDR3 here is CASRTGTGPYNEQFF. The CDR3 DNA follows: TGTGCCAGCAGGACCGGGACAGGGCCCTACAATGAGCAGTTCTTC. The chain combines TRBV7-9 with TRBJ2-1, with 9 bases aligning to TRBD1. CDR1 is SEHNR, CDR2 FQNEAQ, per germline (reference sequence). The trim removed 6 bases at V and 2 bases at J, leaving 5 bases unmatched. CDR3 length: 15 amino acids.

The CDR3 sequence is CASSRGDRLAAPEQYF. CDR3 nucleotide sequence: TGTGCCAGCAGCCGCGGGGACAGACTAGCGGCCCCCGAGCAGTACTTC. The chain couples TRBV14 to TRBJ2-7, with TRBD2 matching over 9 bases. This CDR3 is 16 amino acids long. Germline CDR1 SGHDN, CDR2 FVKESK. J lost 6 bases, V lost 4 bases, and 13 bases had no gene match.

CDR3 loop: CASSRGGVGQYF. The CDR3 DNA is TGTGCCAGCAGTCGAGGGGGGGTCGGGCAGTACTTC. The chain uses TRBV25-1 and TRBJ2-5; the D gene is possibly TRBD2 (7 bases). The CDR3 consists of 12 residues. Trimming left V 5 bases short and J 11 bases short, with 15 bases between. Germline assignment: CDR1 MGHDK and CDR2 SYGVNS.

The chain uses TRBV4-1 and TRBJ2-2; 9 nucleotides align to TRBD1. Trimming at V came to 3 bases and at J to 3 bases, leaving 2 bases not matched to a gene. This CDR3 comprises 15 residues. Germline assignment: CDR1 MGHRA and CDR2 YSYEKL. CDR3 DNA sequence: TGCGCCAGCAGCCACTGGGACAGGGACACCGGGGAGCTGTTTTTT. Translating gives CASSHWDRDTGELFF.

V and J are TRBV6-5 and TRBJ1-2, with D possibly being TRBD1 (5 bases). Germline CDR1 MNHEY, CDR2 SVGAGI. The CDR3 loop spans 12 amino acids. The ends were cut back, 8 bases at V and 4 bases at J, with 11 bases in the middle. The CDR3 is CASFSGIYGYTF. In DNA, the CDR3 is TGTGCCAGCTTCTCAGGGATCTATGGCTACACCTTC.

Here the CDR3 DNA reads TGTGCCAGCAGTCCTACTACGGGACTAGCGGGAGTTTGGGGGGCCGGGGAGCTGTTTTTT. Translating it yields CASSPTTGLAGVWGAGELFF. The V call is TRBV27, the J call TRBJ2-2, with 14 bases fitting TRBD2. The CDR3 contains 20 residues. From germline, CDR1 is MNHEY and CDR2 SMNVEV (reference sequence). V lost 5 bases to trimming and J lost 6 bases; unmatched junction nucleotides: 17.

This clone occurred a few times. At the DNA level, this CDR3 is encoded by other sequences in the same sample as well. The CDR3 DNA reads TGTGCCTTCGGGGGACAGGGGGCTGAAAATTCACCCCTCCACTTT. Amino acids: CAFGGQGAENSPLHF. The chain has TRBV30 and TRBJ1-6, with 12 bases identical to TRBD1. The CDR3 spans 15 residues. The ends lost 7 bases at V and 7 bases at J; junction bases unmatched: 8. In germline, CDR1 is GTSNPN, CDR2 SVGIG (reference sequence).

V is TRBV4-3 and J is TRBJ1-3, with TRBD1 identical over 7 bases. This CDR3 has 17 residues. CDR1 LGHNA and CDR2 YSLEER come from the germline V gene. V trimming: 0 bases; J trimming: 2 bases; junction bases outside the gene matches: 7. This CDR3 reads CASSQEPPGQPGNTIYF. In DNA form, the CDR3 reads TGCGCCAGCAGCCAAGAGCCACCGGGACAGCCTGGAAACACCATATATTTT.

The chain combines TRBV5-4 with TRBJ1-1, with D maybe TRBD1 (5 bases). The germline V gene encodes CDR1 SGHNT and CDR2 YYREEE (reference sequence). With 1 base removed from V and 4 bases from J, the gap between germline ends came to 8 bases. The CDR3 runs to 13 residues. The CDR3 sequence: CASSLIQGTEAFF. CDR3 coding DNA: TGTGCCAGCAGCTTGATCCAGGGCACTGAAGCTTTCTTT.

This clone was counted only a few times. CDR3 amino acids: CASSFGQVLTYNEQFF. The CDR3 DNA is TGTGCCAGCAGCTTTGGACAGGTACTCACCTACAATGAGCAGTTCTTC. This chain links TRBV5-8 with TRBJ2-1, with 7 bases matching TRBD1. CDR1 and CDR2 (germline): SGHTS, YDEGEE. V shed 2 bases, J shed 2 bases, and the junction held 7 bases outside the gene matches. The CDR3 has 16 residues. Full variable domain (remainder filled in from reference TRBV5-8 and TRBJ2-1): EAGVTQSPTHLIKTRGQQATLRCSPISGHTSVYWYQQALGLGLQFLLWYDEGEERNRGNFPPRFSGRQFPNYSSELNVNALELEDSALYLCASSFGQVLTYNEQFFGPGTRLTVL.

V and J are TRBV5-1 and TRBJ2-2; no clear D gene. The better agreement between TRBJ1-3 and the DNA end casts doubt on the J call. In germline, CDR1 is SGHRS, CDR2 YFSETQ. CDR3 length: 13 residues. CDR3 nucleotides: TGCGCCAGCAGCTTGGACAGAAGAAACACCATATATTTT. It codes for CASSLDRRNTIYF.

V is TRBV30 and J is TRBJ1-1; weak D call: TRBD1 (6 bases). Germline CDR1 GTSNPN, CDR2 SVGIG (reference sequence). V lost 5 bases and J 4 bases, leaving 8 bases between the germline ends. The CDR3 sequence is 11 residues long. The CDR3 DNA is TGTGCCTGGTACAGGGCCACTGAAGCTTTCTTT. It encodes CAWYRATEAFF.

The V gene is TRBV19, the J gene TRBJ1-4; TRBD1 agrees at 7 bases. The junction had 7 bases not matched to a gene; V was cut back by 8 bases and J by 4 bases. CDR1 is LNHDA, CDR2 SQIVND, per germline (reference sequence). The CDR3 length is 14 residues. The CDR3 here is CASCYRGYNEKLFF. CDR3 in DNA: TGTGCCAGTTGTTACAGGGGTTATAATGAAAAACTGTTTTTT.

This chain uses TRBV7-2 with TRBJ2-7; TRBD1 might be the D (6 bases). The CDR3 spans 13 residues. The V end was cut by 5 bases, the J end by 6 bases, with 14 bases between. Per germline, CDR1 SGHTA and CDR2 FQGNSA. CDR3 amino acids: CASSAQGSLEQYF. For the CDR3, the DNA is TGTGCCAGCAGCGCACAGGGTTCCCTCGAGCAGTACTTC.

The chain employs TRBV5-4 and TRBJ2-2; D possibly corresponds to TRBD2 (6 bases). The V end lost 4 bases, the J end lost 0 bases, and 10 bases lay between the germline ends. The CDR3 is 15 amino acids. CDR1 is SGHNT, CDR2 YYREEE, per germline (reference sequence). This CDR3 reads CASSHSGSNTGELFF. In DNA, the CDR3 is TGTGCCAGCAGCCATAGCGGTTCGAACACCGGGGAGCTGTTTTTT.

The V gene is TRBV18, the J gene TRBJ2-2, with TRBD2 identical over 9 bases. Germline CDR1 is KGHSH and CDR2 is LQKENI. Losses at the gene ends were 6 bases for V and 5 bases for J; bases not matched to a gene: 7. CDR3 size: 15 residues. For the CDR3, the DNA is TGTGCCAGCTCCGTAGCGGGAGTCGGGACCGGGGAGCTGTTTTTT. Amino acids: CASSVAGVGTGELFF. Supplemented by reference TRBV18 and TRBJ2-2, the full variable domain reads NAGVMQNPRHLVRRRGQEARLRCSPMKGHSHVYWYRQLPEEGLKFMVYLQKENIIDESGMPKERFSAEFPKEGPSILRIQQVVRGDSAAYFCASSVAGVGTGELFFGEGSRLTVL.

The rearrangement links TRBV4-1 to TRBJ2-2; TRBD2 aligns across 8 bases. The CDR3 is made up of 16 amino acids. V lost 4 bases to trimming and J lost 3 bases; unmatched junction nucleotides: 7. In germline, CDR1 is MGHRA, CDR2 YSYEKL. The CDR3 nucleotides are TGCGCCAGCAGCCTACGCGGGGGGCGCGACACCGGGGAGCTGTTTTTT. Its protein product is CASSLRGGRDTGELFF.

The chain carries TRBV6-6 and TRBJ1-3, with D perhaps matching TRBD1 (5 bases). Germline V gene lookup returns CDR1 MNHNY and CDR2 SVGAGI (reference sequence). This CDR3 comprises 15 residues. V shed 2 bases and J shed 8 bases, with 16 bases lying between them. The CDR3 DNA sequence: TGTGCCAGCAGTTACGCGTCGGGGGTTGGGGACACCATATATTTT. It translates to CASSYASGVGDTIYF.

V and J are TRBV6-5 and TRBJ1-5; D not certain. Germline assignment: CDR1 MNHEY and CDR2 SVGAGI. V lost 5 bases and J 6 bases, leaving 17 bases between the germline ends. CDR3 length: 15 residues. For the CDR3, the DNA is TGTGCCAGCAGTCAACGACCAATCGCAGGTCAGCCCCAGCATTTT. It encodes CASSQRPIAGQPQHF.

The rearrangement links TRBV28 to TRBJ1-1; TRBD1 might be the D (6 bases). V gave up 5 bases and J gave up 5 bases, with 12 bases separating them. Germline CDR1 MDHEN, CDR2 SYDVKM. This CDR3 is 13 amino acids long. The CDR3 here is CASSQQGRTEAFF. The CDR3 bases are TGTGCCAGCAGTCAACAGGGCAGGACTGAAGCTTTCTTT.

The V call is TRBV11-2, the J call TRBJ1-3, with D unresolved. The CDR3 contains 16 residues. CDR1 and CDR2 from the germline V gene are SGHAT and FQNNGV. With 5 bases removed from V and 0 bases from J, the gap between germline ends came to 14 bases. In DNA, the CDR3 is TGTGCCAGCAGCCTCGCCGGGTCTTTCTCTGGAAACACCATATATTTT. Protein: CASSLAGSFSGNTIYF.

This chain uses TRBV7-9 with TRBJ1-2, with D possibly matching TRBD1 (5 bases). The germline V gene has CDR1 SEHNR and CDR2 FQNEAQ (reference sequence). Trimming shortened V by 2 bases and J by 7 bases, and 8 bases separated the two germline ends. CDR3 length: 12 amino acids. The CDR3 DNA follows: TGTGCCAGCAGCTTAAACCAGGGTGGCTACACCTTC. Translation gives CASSLNQGGYTF.

The sample holds a few counts of this clone. The chain links TRBV6-5 to TRBJ1-4; 7 nucleotides match TRBD1. Germline-derived CDR1 and CDR2 are MNHEY and SVGAGI. The CDR3 is made up of 13 amino acids. After removal of 5 bases from V and 7 bases from J, the junction contained 4 bases not matched to a gene. The CDR3 region has the DNA TGTGCCAGCAGTGACCAGGGGGGTGAAAAACTGTTTTTT. This gives the protein CASSDQGGEKLFF.

The V and J genes are TRBV5-4 and TRBJ1-1, with 8 positions matching TRBD1. This CDR3 is 14 amino acids long. V was pared by 0 bases and J by 4 bases, with 2 bases of the junction left unmatched. The germline CDR1 and CDR2 sequences are SGHNT and YYREEE (reference sequence). The CDR3 nucleotides are TGTGCCAGCAGCTTGGACAGGGGGACCACTGAAGCTTTCTTT. Protein sequence: CASSLDRGTTEAFF.

The rearrangement links TRBV7-9 to TRBJ1-6, with 10 bases identical to TRBD1. The length of the CDR3 is 15 residues. Germline V gene data show CDR1 as SEHNR and CDR2 as FQNEAQ (reference sequence). J gave up 9 bases and V 5 bases, and 7 bases lay outside the gene matches. CDR3 DNA sequence: TGTGCCAGCAGCCCCCAGACAGGGGGCGGTTCACCCCTCCACTTT. Its protein is CASSPQTGGGSPLHF.

CDR3 sequence: CASSYRQGIDSPLHF. In nucleotides, the CDR3 is TGTGCCAGCAGTTACAGACAGGGCATTGATTCACCCCTCCACTTT. This chain joins TRBV6-5 and TRBJ1-6, with 7 bases fitting TRBD1. CDR3 length equals 15 residues. With 2 bases clipped from V and 8 bases from J, the junction kept 6 bases outside the gene matches. CDR1 is MNHEY and CDR2 is SVGAGI in the germline V gene.

The rearrangement joins TRBV6-1 to TRBJ2-4, with D maybe TRBD1 (6 bases). Trimming pared 4 bases from V and 6 bases from J, leaving 13 bases between. CDR3 length: 14 amino acids. In germline, CDR1 is MNHNS, CDR2 SASEGT. This CDR3 is CASSGQVRGNIQYF. CDR3 bases: TGTGCCAGCAGTGGACAGGTCCGGGGAAACATTCAGTACTTC.

This clone is a singleton in its sample. The V call is TRBV5-1, the J call TRBJ1-6, with 8 bases identical to TRBD1. The CDR3 covers 15 residues. CDR1 is SGHRS and CDR2 is YFSETQ in the germline V gene. V trimming: 4 bases; J trimming: 8 bases; junction bases outside the gene matches: 8. CDR3 in DNA: TGCGCCAGCAGCGTTAACCCAGGGGGCGATTCACCCCTCCACTTT. Translation gives CASSVNPGGDSPLHF. Complete variable domain (other parts from reference TRBV5-1 and TRBJ1-6): KAGVTQTPRYLIKTRGQQVTLSCSPISGHRSVSWYQQTPGQGLQFLFEYFSETQRNKGNFPGRFSGRQFSNSRSEMNVSTLELGDSALYLCASSVNPGGDSPLHFGNGTRLTVT.

This clone appeared a few times. This chain uses TRBV10-3 with TRBJ2-1, with 14 bases aligning to TRBD2. Germline V gives CDR1 ENHRY, CDR2 SYGVKD. This CDR3 is built from 20 residues. V gave up 0 bases and J gave up 7 bases; unmatched junction bases: 14. The CDR3 loop is CAISESGLAGADVRMNEQFF. The CDR3 nucleotides are TGTGCCATCAGTGAGTCGGGACTAGCGGGGGCAGACGTTCGTATGAATGAGCAGTTCTTC.

The gene calls are TRBV5-1 and TRBJ1-2; the match to TRBD1 covers 7 bases. The CDR3 covers 15 residues. After removal of 3 bases from V and 2 bases from J, the junction contained 7 bases not matched to a gene. Germline V gives CDR1 SGHRS, CDR2 YFSETQ. The CDR3 region has the DNA TGCGCCAGCAGCTCGCCCGGGACAGCCAACTATGGCTACACCTTC. As protein: CASSSPGTANYGYTF. Full variable domain (remainder filled in from reference TRBV5-1 and TRBJ1-2): KAGVTQTPRYLIKTRGQQVTLSCSPISGHRSVSWYQQTPGQGLQFLFEYFSETQRNKGNFPGRFSGRQFSNSRSEMNVSTLELGDSALYLCASSSPGTANYGYTFGSGTRLTVV.